The 22 T cell receptor beta chains presented below share a single source sample, sequenced in a study of blood T cell repertoires in COVID-19 (dated by TCRdb to 2018 to 2021). Libraries were made using the immunoSEQ multiplex PCR assay. Here the immuneACCESS table is served through TCRdb, limited to in-frame sequences with V and J called. Missing clones are a known gap in these copies; in checked studies unresolved V genes cover under half, and the rest lacks a known reason. The sample table holds some 150,000 clones, of which almost 90% were seen once. 1.5% to 1.9% of the sample comes from the top ten. The sequenced material came from peripheral blood. These receptors originate from a woman between 55 and 75 years old with acute or convalescent COVID-19.

This clone was observed a handful of times. Here the CDR3 reads CASSSTNLNNEQFF. For the CDR3, the DNA is TGCGCCAGCAGCTCAACTAACCTTAACAATGAGCAGTTCTTC. The V and J genes are TRBV5-1 and TRBJ2-1; D not resolved. The V gene's germline CDR1 is SGHRS and CDR2 YFSETQ. The CDR3 covers 14 residues. The ends were cut back, 3 bases at V and 5 bases at J, with 12 bases in the middle. The variable domain in full, completed from reference TRBV5-1 and TRBJ2-1, reads KAGVTQTPRYLIKTRGQQVTLSCSPISGHRSVSWYQQTPGQGLQFLFEYFSETQRNKGNFPGRFSGRQFSNSRSEMNVSTLELGDSALYLCASSSTNLNNEQFFGPGTRLTVL.

The rearrangement uses TRBV5-4 and TRBJ1-4, with a tentative D call TRBD1 (6 bases). Germline-derived CDR1 and CDR2 are SGHNT and YYREEE (reference sequence). The CDR3 is 15 amino acids. V lost 4 bases to trimming and J lost 7 bases, with 17 bases between them. CDR3: CASSPTGRGGEKLFF. The CDR3 nucleotides read TGTGCCAGCAGCCCCACGGGCAGGGGCGGTGAAAAACTGTTTTTT.

The chain links TRBV4-1 to TRBJ2-3; D is possibly TRBD2 (5 bases). The CDR3 has 15 residues. Per germline, CDR1 MGHRA and CDR2 YSYEKL. V lost 0 bases and J 2 bases, leaving 9 bases between the germline ends. CDR3 nucleotide sequence: TGCGCCAGCAGCCAAGAACCGGGGTTCACAGATACGCAGTATTTT. Encoded protein: CASSQEPGFTDTQYF.

This chain links TRBV6-5 with TRBJ1-2; tentative D call: TRBD1 (6 bases). With 8 bases removed from V and 2 bases from J, the gap between germline ends came to 18 bases. Germline values: CDR1 MNHEY, CDR2 SVGAGI. CDR3 size: 15 residues. CDR3 nucleotides: TGTGCCAGCCGACGGGACACCCAAATAAACTATGGCTACACCTTC. This gives the protein CASRRDTQINYGYTF.

The CDR3 reads CASSFTQGPNEKLFF. The CDR3 region has the DNA TGTGCCAGCAGCTTTACACAGGGCCCTAATGAAAAACTGTTTTTT. The rearrangement joins TRBV9 to TRBJ1-4; TRBD1 is a possible D gene (6 bases). CDR3 length equals 15 residues. Trimming took 4 bases from V and 3 from J, leaving 13 bases between them. CDR1 is SGDLS and CDR2 is YYNGEE in the germline V gene.

The chain uses TRBV11-2 and TRBJ1-2, with 9 bases matching TRBD1. This CDR3 has 16 residues. Per the germline V gene, CDR1 is SGHAT and CDR2 is FQNNGV. V gave up 4 bases and J gave up 3 bases; unmatched junction bases: 9. CDR3: CASSSSGTGSDYGYTF. The CDR3 DNA is TGTGCCAGCAGCTCCTCCGGGACAGGGTCCGACTATGGCTACACCTTC.

The chain combines TRBV4-2 with TRBJ1-5; 7 bases are shared with TRBD1. Germline assignment: CDR1 LGHNA and CDR2 YNFKEQ. The CDR3 has 15 amino acids. Unmatched junction bases numbered 13, after V lost 3 bases and J lost 11 bases. CDR3 coding DNA: TGTGCCAGCAGCCAGGATACAGGGGCCTTCTCGGCCCAGCATTTT. Amino acids: CASSQDTGAFSAQHF.

This chain joins TRBV7-9 and TRBJ1-5; D gene unclear. Germline values: CDR1 SEHNR, CDR2 FQNEAQ (reference sequence). V was trimmed by 1 base and J by 6 bases, leaving 7 bases between them. There are 13 residues in the CDR3. CDR3 region: CASSLGGSQPQHF. The CDR3 DNA reads as TGTGCCAGCAGCTTAGGAGGGAGTCAGCCCCAGCATTTT.

The chain uses TRBV5-1 and TRBJ2-7; 7 nucleotides agree with TRBD1. There are 14 residues in the CDR3. Germline V lookup: CDR1 SGHRS, CDR2 YFSETQ. V lost 4 bases, J lost 2 bases, and 6 bases stayed unmatched. CDR3 residues: CASSDRDRTYEQYF. CDR3 nucleotide sequence: TGCGCCAGCAGCGACCGGGACAGAACCTACGAGCAGTACTTC.

The genes are TRBV19 and TRBJ1-3; possibly TRBD1 for D (5 bases). Trimming removed 5 bases at V and 0 bases at J, with 11 bases between. This CDR3 region has 15 residues. CDR1 is LNHDA and CDR2 is SQIVND in the germline V gene (reference sequence). The CDR3 spells CASSSGGVSGNTIYF. CDR3 DNA sequence: TGTGCCAGTAGTTCCGGGGGTGTCTCTGGAAACACCATATATTTT.

The chain combines TRBV19 with TRBJ1-4; TRBD1 aligns across 7 bases. The CDR3 loop spans 13 amino acids. Losses at the gene ends were 8 bases for V and 7 bases for J; bases not matched to a gene: 7. Germline V gene sequence: CDR1 LNHDA, CDR2 SQIVND (reference sequence). CDR3 amino acids: CASGTDVPEKLFF. Here the CDR3 DNA reads TGTGCCAGTGGGACAGACGTACCTGAAAAACTGTTTTTT.

A single count supports this clone. The chain is built from TRBV5-1 and TRBJ2-3; TRBD2 aligns across 10 bases. With V trimmed by 4 bases and J by 3 bases, 2 bases remained unmatched. From germline, CDR1 is SGHRS and CDR2 YFSETQ. This CDR3 is built from 14 residues. The CDR3 DNA reads as TGCGCCAGCAGCGAGGGACTAGCGACAGATACGCAGTATTTT. The encoded protein is CASSEGLATDTQYF.

CDR3 nucleotide sequence: TGTGCCAGCAGCATACAACCTCGTACAATCTCTGGAAACACCATATATTTT. This encodes CASSIQPRTISGNTIYF. The chain has TRBV7-9 and TRBJ1-3; D not resolved. CDR1 is SEHNR and CDR2 is FQNEAQ in the germline V gene (reference sequence). The V end lost 5 bases, the J end lost 0 bases, and 17 bases lay between the germline ends. CDR3 length: 17 residues.

The genes are TRBV4-1 and TRBJ2-1, with TRBD2 matching over 11 bases. This CDR3 spans 16 amino acids. The germline gives CDR1 MGHRA, CDR2 YSYEKL. V lost 4 bases and J lost 9; bases outside the gene matches: 11. The CDR3 reads CASSPPISSGGPEQFF. The CDR3 DNA follows: TGCGCCAGCAGCCCCCCCATCTCTAGCGGGGGGCCTGAGCAGTTCTTC.

This chain links TRBV7-6 with TRBJ2-1; 8 bases line up with TRBD2. The CDR3 has 16 amino acids. Germline V lookup: CDR1 SGHVS, CDR2 FNYEAQ. V shed 2 bases, J shed 4 bases, and the junction held 7 bases outside the gene matches. The CDR3: CASSLPGTRDYNEQFF. The CDR3 nucleotides read TGTGCCAGCAGCTTACCCGGGACTAGGGATTACAATGAGCAGTTCTTC.

The genes are TRBV11-1 and TRBJ1-1; D is perhaps TRBD1 (6 bases). The V gene's germline CDR1 is SGHAT and CDR2 FQDESV (reference sequence). The V end was cut by 5 bases, the J end by 4 bases, with 14 bases between. CDR3 length equals 14 residues. CDR3 sequence: CASSLRVGGTEAFF. CDR3 DNA: TGTGCCAGCAGCCTAAGGGTAGGGGGCACTGAAGCTTTCTTT.

J is TRBJ2-4 and V is TRBV24-1, with D unclear. The CDR3 length is 15 residues. Germline values: CDR1 KGHDR, CDR2 SFDVKD. V lost 3 bases and J 0 bases, leaving 8 bases between the germline ends. CDR3 nucleotide sequence: TGTGCCACCAGTGATGGCAGTCTAGCCAAAAACATTCAGTACTTC. This sequence encodes CATSDGSLAKNIQYF.

The chain combines TRBV9 with TRBJ2-1, with D possibly TRBD2 on 5 matching bases. Looked up from germline, CDR1 is SGDLS and CDR2 is YYNGEE. The CDR3 length is 13 residues. The V end lost 4 bases, the J end lost 9 bases, and 14 bases lay between the germline ends. The CDR3 DNA follows: TGTGCCAGCAGCCCCTCGTTCGGGGTTGAGCAGTTCTTC. Translation gives CASSPSFGVEQFF.

The V and J genes are TRBV5-6 and TRBJ2-1, with 8 bases identical to TRBD1. The germline CDR1 and CDR2 sequences are SGHDT and YYEEEE. The length of the CDR3 is 15 residues. J gave up 2 bases and V 1 base, and 2 bases lay outside the gene matches. The CDR3 loop is CASSLTGGPYNEQFF. The CDR3 DNA follows: TGTGCCAGCAGCTTGACAGGGGGGCCCTACAATGAGCAGTTCTTC.

The V gene is TRBV28, the J gene TRBJ1-1; D is undetermined. The CDR3 consists of 14 residues. V was shortened by 5 bases and J by 6 bases, with 16 bases between the two germline ends. Looked up from germline, CDR1 is MDHEN and CDR2 is SYDVKM. Here the CDR3 reads CASSPPRGVAEAFF. In nucleotides, the CDR3 is TGTGCCAGCAGTCCACCTCGGGGAGTGGCTGAAGCTTTCTTT.

This chain uses TRBV2 with TRBJ2-2; 12 bases align to TRBD2. Unmatched junction bases numbered 14, after V lost 7 bases and J lost 5 bases. The length of the CDR3 is 18 residues. Germline CDR1 is SNHLY and CDR2 is FYNNEI. The CDR3 sequence: CASMSGLAGLAGTGELFF. Here the CDR3 DNA reads TGTGCCAGCATGTCAGGACTAGCGGGGCTGGCGGGTACCGGGGAGCTGTTTTTT.

V gene TRBV5-1 combines with J gene TRBJ1-2; TRBD1 agrees at 7 bases. The CDR3 runs 15 residues. V dropped 0 bases and J dropped 8; count of bases not matched to a gene: 10. Germline lookup yields CDR1 SGHRS and CDR2 YFSETQ. CDR3 DNA: TGCGCCAGCAGCTTGGCTACAGGGGAGAGTGGGGGCTACACCTTC. This encodes CASSLATGESGGYTF.